Listed below are T cell receptor beta chains from one sample, sequenced in a study of OX40 agonist ivuxolimab in advanced cancers. Clones were read by immunoSEQ multiplex PCR, and TCRdb kept only the in-frame ones, dropping some. The sample carries about 5,800 clones, around 84% recorded once. This sample comprised CD4+ or CD8+ T cells sorted from blood, obtained in a trial of the OX40 agonist ivuxolimab. Receptor source: an adult with an advanced solid tumor such as melanoma, head and neck, liver or kidney cancer. Both conserved end residues are part of each CDR3. A D gene is named only where the DNA matches it firmly. Rows give clone size only sometimes, using once, few, many, or a class for an expanded clone.

J: TRBJ2-3; V: TRBV13; D: TRBD1; size: NA; DNA: TGTGCCAGCAGCCCACAGGGGCTGGGTACAGATACGCAGTATTTT; CDR3: CASSPQGLGTDTQYF
J: TRBJ2-1; V: TRBV4-1; D: NA; size: NA; DNA: TGCGCCAGCAGCCCCGGAAGGGGTCTCTACAATGAGCAGTTCTTC; CDR3: CASSPGRGLYNEQFF
J: TRBJ2-3; V: TRBV5-1; D: TRBD1; size: NA; DNA: TGCGCCAGCAGCTCGCCCGTTTACAGGGGGCCGAGGACAGATACGCAGTATTTT; CDR3: CASSSPVYRGPRTDTQYF
J: TRBJ2-7; V: TRBV27; D: TRBD1; size: NA; DNA: TGTGCCAGCAGTCCTAAGACAGGGGAATCCTACGAGCAGTACTTC; CDR3: CASSPKTGESYEQYF
J: TRBJ1-1; V: TRBV27; D: NA; size: NA; DNA: TGTGCCAGCAGTTCTGTTGGGGGGAACACTGAAGCTTTCTTT; CDR3: CASSSVGGNTEAFF
J: TRBJ2-1; V: TRBV5-1; D: NA; size: few; DNA: TGCGCCAGCAGCCTCGGTAGGTCCTACAATGAGCAGTTCTTC; CDR3: CASSLGRSYNEQFF
J: TRBJ1-4; V: TRBV4-2; D: NA; size: NA; DNA: TGTGCCAGCAGCCAAGATCCGAGGGAAAAACTGTTTTTT; CDR3: CASSQDPREKLFF
J: TRBJ2-4; V: TRBV27; D: TRBD1; size: NA; DNA: TGTGCCAGCAGTCCTGTTCGACAGGGGGCTGCCAAAAACATTCAGTACTTC; CDR3: CASSPVRQGAAKNIQYF
J: TRBJ2-1; V: TRBV7-9; D: NA; size: NA; DNA: TGTGCCAGCAGCTTAGTTATCCACAATGAGCAGTTCTTC; CDR3: CASSLVIHNEQFF
J: TRBJ2-7; V: TRBV2; D: NA; size: once; DNA: TGTGCCAGCATGGAGGGGGCAGGGCAGTACTTC; CDR3: CASMEGAGQYF
J: TRBJ1-5; V: TRBV7-9; D: TRBD1; size: NA; DNA: TGTGCCAGCAGCGGGACAGGGGGCGGTCAGCCCCAGCATTTT; CDR3: CASSGTGGGQPQHF
J: TRBJ2-1; V: TRBV13; D: NA; size: NA; DNA: TGTGCCAGCAGCTTAGCGGGGGACGAGCAGTTCTTC; CDR3: CASSLAGDEQFF
J: TRBJ2-7; V: TRBV27; D: NA; size: NA; DNA: TGTGCCAGCAGTTCGACTAGTCCCCTCTACGAGCAGTACTTC; CDR3: CASSSTSPLYEQYF
J: TRBJ1-2; V: TRBV4-1; D: TRBD1; size: NA; DNA: TGCGCCAGCAGCTTAGACCAGGGGGTGTTCTTTGGCTACACCTTC; CDR3: CASSLDQGVFFGYTF
J: TRBJ2-7; V: TRBV5-1; D: NA; size: NA; DNA: TGCGCCAGCAGCTTTTCGGGCAGGGCCGACGAGCAGTACTTC; CDR3: CASSFSGRADEQYF
J: TRBJ2-5; V: TRBV30; D: NA; size: NA; DNA: TGTGCCTGGAATGACTTCGAGGGATACGAGACCCAGTACTTC; CDR3: CAWNDFEGYETQYF
J: TRBJ1-1; V: TRBV19; D: NA; size: NA; DNA: TGTGCCAGTAGTATACTTCCGGGTGTAAACACTGAAGCTTTCTTT; CDR3: CASSILPGVNTEAFF
J: TRBJ2-1; V: TRBV27; D: NA; size: NA; DNA: TGTGCCAGCGGGGAGGCCCCGAGCTCCTACAATGAGCAGTTCTTC; CDR3: CASGEAPSSYNEQFF
J: TRBJ2-1; V: TRBV6-6; D: NA; size: NA; DNA: TGTGCCAGCAGTTACTCGACTCTGAGCTCCTACAATGAGCAGTTCTTC; CDR3: CASSYSTLSSYNEQFF
J: TRBJ1-2; V: TRBV30; D: NA; size: NA; DNA: TGTGCCCGGGAGTCATTTACCGGAGGAGATGTCGAGTATGGCTACACCTTC; CDR3: CARESFTGGDVEYGYTF
J: TRBJ2-5; V: TRBV9; D: NA; size: NA; DNA: TGTGCCAGCAGCCCCTGGGGAGGGGGCGGAGAGACCCAGTACTTC; CDR3: CASSPWGGGGETQYF
J: TRBJ2-7; V: TRBV12-5; D: NA; size: once; DNA: TGTGCTAGTGGTTTGCTAGGGGTCGAGCAGTACTTC; CDR3: CASGLLGVEQYF
J: TRBJ2-5; V: TRBV27; D: TRBD1; size: NA; DNA: TGTGCCAGCAGTTTACAGGGGGAAGGCCAAGAGACCCAGTACTTC; CDR3: CASSLQGEGQETQYF
J: TRBJ1-5; V: TRBV28; D: NA; size: NA; DNA: TGTGCCAGCAGCCTGGACATGTCCAATCAGCCCCAGCATTTT; CDR3: CASSLDMSNQPQHF
J: TRBJ2-1; V: TRBV7-9; D: NA; size: NA; DNA: TGTGCCAGCAGCTTCGGGGTTGAGCAGTTCTTC; CDR3: CASSFGVEQFF
J: TRBJ1-1; V: TRBV19; D: NA; size: large; DNA: TGTGCCAGCCACTGGAACACTGAAGCTTTCTTT; CDR3: CASHWNTEAFF
J: TRBJ1-2; V: TRBV6-4; D: NA; size: NA; DNA: TGTGCCAGCAGTGACCCGGGGGCCCCACTCGGTGGCTACACCTTC; CDR3: CASSDPGAPLGGYTF
J: TRBJ2-3; V: TRBV29-1; D: TRBD2; size: NA; DNA: TGCAGCATTCCGGGACTAGAAACAGATACGCAGTATTTT; CDR3: CSIPGLETDTQYF
J: TRBJ2-1; V: TRBV9; D: TRBD2; size: NA; DNA: TGTGCCAGCAGCGTAGGGGCGGGAGGGCCCAGCTCCTACAATGAGCAGTTCTTC; CDR3: CASSVGAGGPSSYNEQFF
J: TRBJ2-1; V: TRBV9; D: NA; size: NA; DNA: TGTGCCAGCAGCTTGGGACGCTCCTACAATGAGCAGTTCTTC; CDR3: CASSLGRSYNEQFF
J: TRBJ1-2; V: TRBV7-3; D: NA; size: NA; DNA: TGTGCCAGCAGCTTGGGAGGGCACGGGGGAGTGTATGGCTACACCTTC; CDR3: CASSLGGHGGVYGYTF
J: TRBJ2-7; V: TRBV2; D: NA; size: NA; DNA: TGTGCCAGCTCAGAGGTCGCCTCCTACGAGCAGTACTTC; CDR3: CASSEVASYEQYF
J: TRBJ2-1; V: TRBV2; D: NA; size: once; DNA: TGTGCCAGCAGCTCCAGGGGCAATGAGCAGTTCTTC; CDR3: CASSSRGNEQFF
J: TRBJ2-7; V: TRBV5-5; D: NA; size: NA; DNA: TGTGCCAGCAGCTTTAGTGGGGAGGACTACGAGCAGTACTTC; CDR3: CASSFSGEDYEQYF
J: TRBJ2-7; V: TRBV5-1; D: TRBD2; size: NA; DNA: TGCGCCAGCAGCTTCAGGACCGGACTAGTAGAATTCTACGAGCAGTACTTC; CDR3: CASSFRTGLVEFYEQYF
J: TRBJ2-2; V: TRBV28; D: NA; size: NA; DNA: TGTGCCAGCAGTTTTTTTCTAGGAGGCACCGGGGAGCTGTTTTTT; CDR3: CASSFFLGGTGELFF
J: TRBJ2-5; V: TRBV7-9; D: NA; size: NA; DNA: TGTGCCAGCAGCTTAGGTGCGGAGACCCAGTACTTC; CDR3: CASSLGAETQYF
J: TRBJ2-5; V: TRBV7-6; D: NA; size: NA; DNA: TGTGCCAGCAGCCTCGACTGGGGGGAGACCCAGTACTTC; CDR3: CASSLDWGETQYF